This TCR beta chain was captured in a study of blood T cell repertoires in COVID-19. Study summary: The United States, Italy and Spain were the sources of the acute and convalescent COVID-19 samples. Nucleic acid was either cDNA or gDNA, and it came from T cells, B-cell-depleted T cells, or PBMCs.

V lost 0 bases, J lost 3 bases, and 18 bases lay in between. The CDR3 has 17 residues. Germline V lookup: CDR1 SGHRS, CDR2 YFSETQ. Only in-frame clones appear in the TCRdb table, and some are missing; sequencing was by immunoSEQ multiplex PCR. The sample gives approximately 160,000 clones, over 80% of which show up once; less than 3% is in the top ten. Sequenced input: peripheral blood. The receptor's source is a woman aged 55 to 70 with acute or convalescent COVID-19. V gene TRBV5-1 combines with J gene TRBJ1-2; the D gene is possibly TRBD1 (5 bases). In nucleotides, the CDR3 is TGCGCCAGCAGCTTGGAGCCCCTGGGGCAGGTAGACTATGGCTACACCTTC. This translates into CASSLEPLGQVDYGYTF.